One sample yielded the 31 T cell receptor beta chains listed below, sequenced in a study of shared clonotypes between healthy human individuals. Naive CD8 cells were CD45RO-negative, positively selected for CCR7, excluding terminally differentiated effector memory CD45RA+ cells. Assay used: immunoSEQ multiplex PCR; TCRdb lists only in-frame clones, some missing. Of 1.5 million to 2.5 million clones in the sample, about 95% were seen once. Input material: naive CD8+ T cells sorted from blood. These TCRs come from a man aged 18-30 years in good health.

The chain has TRBV15 and TRBJ1-5; TRBD1 matches at 8 bases. CDR1 and CDR2 from the germline V gene are LNHNV and YYDKDF (reference sequence). V was clipped by 8 bases and J by 0 bases; unmatched bases: 3. This CDR3 is built from 14 residues. CDR3 sequence: CATRQGISNQPQHF. The CDR3, as DNA: TGTGCCACCCGACAGGGGATTAGCAATCAGCCCCAGCATTTT.

The chain uses TRBV4-1 and TRBJ2-1, with 12 nucleotides matching TRBD2. Germline V lookup: CDR1 MGHRA, CDR2 YSYEKL. V lost 5 bases, J lost 7 bases, and 6 bases stayed unmatched. This CDR3 has 15 amino acids. The CDR3 is CASSSGLAGLNEQFF. The CDR3 DNA reads as TGCGCCAGCAGCTCTGGACTAGCGGGACTGAATGAGCAGTTCTTC.

The chain joins TRBV5-6 to TRBJ2-7, with D perhaps matching TRBD2 (6 bases). The CDR3 consists of 14 residues. V was pared by 4 bases and J by 6 bases, with 17 bases between. Germline values: CDR1 SGHDT, CDR2 YYEEEE. Here the CDR3 reads CASSPGGSPLEQYF. The CDR3, as DNA: TGTGCCAGCAGCCCTGGGGGGAGCCCGCTCGAGCAGTACTTC. The whole variable domain, remainder taken from reference TRBV5-6 and TRBJ2-7, is DAGVTQSPTHLIKTRGQQVTLRCSPKSGHDTVSWYQQALGQGPQFIFQYYEEEERQRGNFPDRFSGHQFPNYSSELNVNALLLGDSALYLCASSPGGSPLEQYFGPGTRLTVT.

This sequence joins TRBV11-2 and TRBJ2-1, with 11 bases that match TRBD2. V trimming: 3 bases; J trimming: 7 bases; junction bases outside the gene matches: 5. The CDR3 totals 15 residues. Germline V lookup: CDR1 SGHAT, CDR2 FQNNGV. CDR3 DNA sequence: TGTGCCAGCAGCTTCTTCGCTAGCGGGGGGAATGAGCAGTTCTTC. This gives the protein CASSFFASGGNEQFF.

This rearrangement joins TRBV7-8 to TRBJ1-5, with 7 bases lining up with TRBD1. Trimming at V came to 5 bases and at J to 0 bases, leaving 16 bases not matched to a gene. CDR1 is SGHVS and CDR2 is FQNEAQ in the germline V gene. The CDR3 has 19 residues. The CDR3: CASSRGPGEQGSSNQPQHF. The CDR3, as DNA: TGTGCCAGCAGCCGGGGCCCCGGGGAACAGGGGTCTAGCAATCAGCCCCAGCATTTT.

The genes are TRBV5-1 and TRBJ2-1; D may be TRBD1 (5 bases). This CDR3 region has 15 residues. V lost 0 bases, J lost 6 bases, and 13 bases lay in between. Germline V gene data show CDR1 as SGHRS and CDR2 as YFSETQ. This CDR3 is CASSLEGYSTNEQFF. CDR3 coding DNA: TGCGCCAGCAGCTTGGAGGGGTATAGTACCAATGAGCAGTTCTTC. The complete variable domain, with remaining parts taken from reference TRBV5-1 and TRBJ2-1, reads KAGVTQTPRYLIKTRGQQVTLSCSPISGHRSVSWYQQTPGQGLQFLFEYFSETQRNKGNFPGRFSGRQFSNSRSEMNVSTLELGDSALYLCASSLEGYSTNEQFFGPGTRLTVL.

This chain links TRBV11-1 with TRBJ2-7; the D call may be TRBD1 or TRBD2 (5 bases each). Per the germline V gene, CDR1 is SGHAT and CDR2 is FQDESV (reference sequence). The germline V and J ends were trimmed by 7 bases and 5 bases, with 15 bases remaining between them. The CDR3 totals 13 residues. CDR3 residues: CASNEWGKNEQYF. CDR3 DNA: TGTGCCAGCAACGAATGGGGGAAAAACGAGCAGTACTTC.

A word on this clone: Other DNA variants within this sample encode the same CDR3. The rearrangement uses TRBV7-3 and TRBJ1-1; D is unresolved. Germline-derived CDR1 and CDR2 are SGHTA and FQGTGA. V gave up 2 bases and J gave up 3 bases, with 10 bases separating them. The CDR3 loop spans 14 amino acids. The CDR3 bases are TGTGCCAGCAGCTTAGGGCCCGGGGACACTGAAGCTTTCTTT. Its protein product is CASSLGPGDTEAFF.

The V gene is TRBV6-5, the J gene TRBJ2-1, with D possibly TRBD1 on 7 matching bases. CDR3 length: 15 amino acids. V shed 5 bases and J shed 6 bases, with 17 bases lying between them. The germline V gene encodes CDR1 MNHEY and CDR2 SVGAGI. CDR3 nucleotides: TGTGCCAGCAGTCGAATGGAGGGGGCCTTCAATGAGCAGTTCTTC. Protein sequence: CASSRMEGAFNEQFF.

The V gene is TRBV7-9, the J gene TRBJ2-7, with D uncertain. The V and J ends lost 5 bases and 3 bases respectively, with 8 bases between them. The length of the CDR3 is 12 residues. Germline-derived CDR1 and CDR2 are SEHNR and FQNEAQ (reference sequence). The CDR3 is CASSHDDYEQYF. CDR3 coding DNA: TGTGCCAGCAGCCATGACGACTACGAGCAGTACTTC.

This clone was counted once. The chain recombines TRBV4-1 with TRBJ2-5, with D tentatively TRBD1 or TRBD2 (5 bases each). Deletions cut 0 bases from V and 5 bases from J, with 13 bases between. CDR1 MGHRA and CDR2 YSYEKL come from the germline V gene. The CDR3 is 15 amino acids. CDR3 sequence: CASSQDNGAGETQYF. CDR3 DNA sequence: TGCGCCAGCAGCCAAGATAACGGGGCTGGCGAGACCCAGTACTTC.

The chain is built from TRBV14 and TRBJ2-7; no firm D call. CDR1 SGHDN and CDR2 FVKESK come from the germline V gene. The CDR3 spans 16 residues. Trimming cost V 3 bases and J 6 bases, with 21 bases left between them. DNA of the CDR3: TGTGCCAGCAGCCAGGAATCCGGGCCCCACCCTGGCGAGCAGTACTTC. Translating gives CASSQESGPHPGEQYF.

The rearrangement links TRBV4-2 to TRBJ1-1, with D unclear. V was clipped by 3 bases and J by 3 bases, with 8 bases between them. This CDR3 region has 13 residues. Germline CDR1 LGHNA, CDR2 YNFKEQ. In DNA, the CDR3 is TGTGCCAGCAGCCATCTTGGGGACACTGAAGCTTTCTTT. It yields the protein CASSHLGDTEAFF.

The chain employs TRBV10-1 and TRBJ2-4; D is perhaps TRBD2 (6 bases). V lost 6 bases, J lost 0 bases, and 15 bases lay in between. This CDR3 comprises 16 residues. Germline V lookup: CDR1 WNHNN, CDR2 SYGVQD (reference sequence). The CDR3 is CASRDPSDLAKNIQYF. The CDR3 bases are TGCGCCAGCAGGGACCCTAGCGACCTAGCCAAAAACATTCAGTACTTC.

There are a few counts of this clone. The chain carries TRBV6-1 and TRBJ1-2, with D tentatively TRBD1 (5 bases). The germline V gene has CDR1 MNHNS and CDR2 SASEGT. There are 14 residues in the CDR3. Trimming removed 5 bases from V and 8 bases from J, with 18 bases in between. CDR3: CASSSQGGLEGYTF. The CDR3 DNA sequence: TGTGCCAGCAGTTCCCAGGGTGGTTTGGAGGGCTACACCTTC.

The J gene is TRBJ1-2, the V gene TRBV19; no reliable D call. The germline V and J ends were trimmed by 0 bases and 3 bases, with 5 bases remaining between them. Looked up from germline, CDR1 is LNHDA and CDR2 is SQIVND (reference sequence). There are 13 residues in the CDR3. The CDR3 spells CASSIEGHYGYTF. In DNA form, the CDR3 reads TGTGCCAGTAGTATAGAAGGGCACTATGGCTACACCTTC.

V and J are TRBV5-4 and TRBJ1-1; tentatively, D is TRBD1 (5 bases). CDR1 is SGHNT and CDR2 is YYREEE in the germline V gene (reference sequence). The CDR3 totals 14 residues. Trimming shortened V by 3 bases and J by 1 base, and 10 bases separated the two germline ends. The CDR3 sequence: CASSWDPQNTEAFF. The CDR3 coding sequence is TGTGCCAGCAGCTGGGACCCCCAGAACACTGAAGCTTTCTTT.

The rearrangement joins TRBV11-2 to TRBJ2-7, with D perhaps TRBD2 (6 bases). Trimming took off 0 bases at V and 2 bases at J, with 11 bases between the two ends. CDR3 size: 15 residues. Germline assignment: CDR1 SGHAT and CDR2 FQNNGV. Here the CDR3 reads CASSLDPGGAYEQYF. The CDR3 bases are TGTGCCAGCAGCTTAGATCCCGGCGGGGCCTACGAGCAGTACTTC.

A note on this clone: The same CDR3 arises from other DNA sequences in this sample as well. This chain uses TRBV9 with TRBJ2-7; D ambiguous. V gave up 0 bases and J gave up 2 bases, with 9 bases separating them. Germline CDR1 SGDLS, CDR2 YYNGEE. CDR3 length: 14 residues. The CDR3 protein is CASSVGPPAYEQYF. Written as DNA, the CDR3 is TGTGCCAGCAGCGTAGGCCCTCCGGCCTACGAGCAGTACTTC.

The CDR3 loop reads CATSRDGVSYTF. The DNA of the CDR3 is TGTGCCACCAGCAGGGACGGAGTAAGCTACACCTTC. The rearrangement joins TRBV15 to TRBJ1-2, with D uncertain. Looked up from germline, CDR1 is LNHNV and CDR2 is YYDKDF (reference sequence). The V end was cut by 3 bases, the J end by 9 bases, with 11 bases between. This CDR3 spans 12 amino acids.

A single count supports this clone. Other nucleotide sequences from this sample produce the same CDR3. CDR3 DNA sequence: TGTGCCAGCAGTAGGGGAGACTCCTACGAGCAGTACTTC. Its translation: CASSRGDSYEQYF. The chain links TRBV7-9 to TRBJ2-7; TRBD1 or TRBD2 may be the D gene (5 bases each). CDR3 length: 13 residues. V shed 6 bases and J shed 0 bases, with 9 bases lying between them. CDR1 and CDR2 (germline): SEHNR, FQNEAQ (reference sequence).

CDR3 in amino acids: CASSPQPGLAGGDEQFF. The DNA for the CDR3 is TGCGCCAGCAGCCCCCAGCCGGGACTAGCGGGAGGGGATGAGCAGTTCTTC. The chain carries TRBV4-1 and TRBJ2-1; 16 nucleotides align to TRBD2. In germline, CDR1 is MGHRA, CDR2 YSYEKL. This CDR3 is 17 amino acids long. Trimming cost V 4 bases and J 8 bases; bases outside gene matches: 8.

The genes are TRBV27 and TRBJ2-7, with 10 bases matching TRBD1. Trimming cost V 5 bases and J 6 bases; bases outside gene matches: 7. The CDR3 runs to 14 residues. Germline V gene data show CDR1 as MNHEY and CDR2 as SMNVEV (reference sequence). The chain's CDR3 is CASSPIRDRGEQYF. The CDR3 region has the DNA TGTGCCAGCAGTCCCATCCGGGACAGGGGCGAGCAGTACTTC.

The V and J genes are TRBV13 and TRBJ2-1; TRBD2 matches 8 bases. Germline V gene sequence: CDR1 PRHDT, CDR2 FYEKMQ (reference sequence). The CDR3 contains 15 residues. V dropped 3 bases and J dropped 3; count of bases not matched to a gene: 4. This chain's CDR3 is CASSFSGAYYNEQFF. The CDR3, as DNA: TGTGCCAGCAGCTTTAGCGGGGCCTACTACAATGAGCAGTTCTTC.

On this clone itself: The sample has other DNA sequences that encode this CDR3 too. The V and J genes are TRBV11-2 and TRBJ2-2, with D uncertain. The CDR3 extends over 14 amino acids. Trimming shortened V by 1 base and J by 3 bases, and 6 bases separated the two germline ends. From germline, CDR1 is SGHAT and CDR2 FQNNGV. The CDR3 sequence: CASSLVTDTGELFF. CDR3 DNA sequence: TGTGCCAGCAGCTTAGTTACGGACACCGGGGAGCTGTTTTTT.

The V call is TRBV25-1, the J call TRBJ2-5; the D gene is possibly TRBD1 (6 bases). The CDR3 loop spans 14 amino acids. The V gene's germline CDR1 is MGHDK and CDR2 SYGVNS. Trimming pared 2 bases from V and 7 bases from J, leaving 14 bases between. Written as DNA, the CDR3 is TGTGCCAGCAGTGAAGGACAGCTCCCTGGGACCCAGTACTTC. This encodes CASSEGQLPGTQYF.

The chain couples TRBV27 to TRBJ2-7; 10 nucleotides align to TRBD2. CDR1 is MNHEY and CDR2 is SMNVEV in the germline V gene (reference sequence). The CDR3 is 16 residues long. The V and J ends lost 3 bases and 1 base, in that order; junction bases with no gene match: 6. The CDR3 bases are TGTGCCAGCAGTTTTTCTAGCGGGAGCCGGTCCTACGAGCAGTACTTC. It codes for CASSFSSGSRSYEQYF.

As regards this clone: At the DNA level, this CDR3 is encoded by other sequences in the same sample as well. V is TRBV20-1 and J is TRBJ2-7; no clear D gene. Germline lookup yields CDR1 DFQATT and CDR2 SNEGSKA (reference sequence). This CDR3 is 11 amino acids long. The germline V and J ends were trimmed by 0 bases and 3 bases, with 3 bases remaining between them. In DNA form, the CDR3 reads TGCAGTGCTAGAGAGTACTACGAGCAGTACTTC. Its translation is CSAREYYEQYF.

This chain uses TRBV28 with TRBJ2-4, with D perhaps TRBD1 (6 bases). Trimming shortened V by 7 bases and J by 0 bases, and 13 bases separated the two germline ends. Germline CDR1 is MDHEN and CDR2 is SYDVKM. There are 15 residues in the CDR3. CDR3 nucleotide sequence: TGTGCCAGCACTCAAACAGGGAGAGCCAAAAACATTCAGTACTTC. Its translation: CASTQTGRAKNIQYF.

The V and J genes are TRBV4-1 and TRBJ2-5; 14 bases are shared with TRBD2. CDR1 is MGHRA, CDR2 YSYEKL, per germline. The CDR3 is 16 residues long. The J segment lost 5 bases and the V segment lost 3 bases, leaving 5 bases of the junction unmatched. The CDR3 coding sequence is TGCGCCAGCAGCCAGGAAGGACTAGCGGGGGGTGAGACCCAGTACTTC. Translating it yields CASSQEGLAGGETQYF.

In DNA form, the CDR3 reads TGTGCCAGTAGTATTCGGGACGGGGGGGACTACGAGCAGTACTTC. Amino acid sequence: CASSIRDGGDYEQYF. The V and J genes are TRBV19 and TRBJ2-7; TRBD2 aligns across 8 bases. J was trimmed by 3 bases and V by 3 bases; bases with no gene match: 7. CDR3 size: 15 residues. Germline V lookup: CDR1 LNHDA, CDR2 SQIVND (reference sequence).